This TCR beta chain was obtained from a study of neoadjuvant nivolumab and ipilimumab in lung cancer. Study outcomes and limitations: A small number of samples were TCR sequenced. Only two of four nivolumab-treated tumors gained richness and clonality by surgery. Compared with tumor-adjacent uninvolved lung, resected tumors showed greater richness and clonality.

TCRdb keeps only in-frame clones here, not all; method: immunoSEQ multiplex PCR. The sample shows about 20,000 clones, around 76% of them seen only once. About this clone: Its antigen is not identified.

The CDR3 is 13 amino acids. V gave up 7 bases and J gave up 4 bases, with 13 bases separating them. Germline-derived CDR1 and CDR2 are SNHLY and FYNNEI. The chain carries TRBV2 and TRBJ2-5; D not certain. The receptor's source is an adult with non-small cell lung cancer. Sequenced here: tumor tissue, sampled after neoadjuvant nivolumab, alone or with ipilimumab, at or shortly before surgery. The CDR3 reads CASKPLGGETQYF. The CDR3 nucleotides are TGTGCCAGCAAGCCTCTAGGTGGAGAGACCCAGTACTTC.